The sequence of this T cell receptor beta chain was determined in a study of spatial heterogeneity in lung cancer. Across the study: Available follow-up PBMC samples, collected a median of roughly two years post-resection, were sequenced.

Documented time point: blood at routine non-recurrence follow-up after resection. TCRdb fed the 5' RACE reads into MiXCR, producing one record per CDR3 protein. This sample yields about 10,000 distinct CDR3 sequences, of which about 20% are seen a single time; just under 45% belongs to the top ten. The sequence derives from a male donor with early-stage non-small cell lung cancer. Specimen: PBMCs, collected at follow-up.

CDR3 in amino acids: CASSPGTGVETQYF. The CDR3 DNA sequence: TGCGCCAGCAGCCCGGGGACAGGGGTAGAGACCCAGTACTTC. This chain connects TRBV5-1 to TRBJ2-5; 10 bases match TRBD1. Germline V gene lookup returns CDR1 SGHRS and CDR2 YFSETQ. With 4 bases clipped from V and 4 bases from J, the junction kept 4 bases outside the gene matches. The CDR3 sequence is 14 residues long.